A selection of T cell receptor beta chains follows, all from one sample in a study of patients and donors after allogeneic stem cell transplantation. TCRdb analysed the RT-PCR reads with MiXCR anew, one entry per CDR3 protein. The table shows about 960,000 distinct CDR3 sequences, with more than 15% occurring only once. The sequencing input was blood, either unsorted or a sorted T cell fraction (not recorded which). The receptors derive from a human donor who was either an allogeneic HSCT recipient or a stem cell or donor lymphocyte infusion donor (not recorded which). It is not recorded whose cells these are; they may come from a transplant donor. The CDR3 runs from the conserved cysteine through the conserved F or W. A D gene is named only where the DNA matches it firmly. For some rows the clone size is stated as once, few or many, or as a class when expanded; others skip it.

abundance,v_gene,d_gene,j_gene,CDR3aa,CDR3nt
few,TRBV15,NA,TRBJ1-1,CATSRDRPGGNTEAFF,TGTGCCACCAGCAGAGATCGGCCGGGGGGGAACACTGAAGCTTTCTTT
NA,TRBV18,NA,TRBJ1-5,CASSQTGQYQHF,TGTGCCAGCTCTCAAACCGGACAGTACCAGCATTTT
few,TRBV20-1,NA,TRBJ2-4,CSASTGGRDIQYF,TGCAGTGCCTCTACCGGGGGTAGGGACATTCAGTACTTC
NA,TRBV6-1,NA,TRBJ1-2,CASSPGESPQWNYGYTF,TGTGCCAGCAGCCCCGGGGAGAGCCCTCAATGGAACTATGGCTACACCTTC
NA,TRBV30,TRBD2,TRBJ2-5,CAWSLRTSGAQETQYF,TGTGCCTGGAGTCTGCGGACTAGCGGGGCCCAAGAGACCCAGTACTTC
NA,TRBV7-3,TRBD1,TRBJ2-1,CASSLDTGVSGNEQFF,TGTGCCAGCAGCTTAGATACAGGGGTTTCGGGGAATGAGCAGTTCTTC
NA,TRBV6-5,NA,TRBJ2-1,CASSSHKPEQFF,TGTGCCAGCAGTTCGCACAAGCCTGAGCAGTTCTTC
few,TRBV7-9,TRBD2,TRBJ2-7,CASSPVWRESHEQYF,TGTGCCAGCAGCCCCGTATGGCGGGAGTCCCACGAGCAGTACTTC
NA,TRBV20-1,TRBD2,TRBJ2-5,CSARLADETQYF,TGCAGTGCTAGACTAGCGGACGAGACCCAGTACTTC
NA,TRBV4-1,TRBD1,TRBJ1-2,CASSQVGRDSANYGYTF,TGCGCCAGCAGCCAAGTGGGCAGGGACAGCGCTAACTATGGCTACACCTTC
NA,TRBV10-2,NA,TRBJ2-5,CASSESGDEETQYF,TGCGCCAGCAGTGAGTCGGGCGATGAAGAGACCCAGTACTTC
NA,TRBV5-1,NA,TRBJ2-5,CASSLGRPLETQYF,TGCGCCAGCAGCTTGGGACGGCCCCTGGAGACCCAGTACTTC
NA,TRBV5-1,NA,TRBJ2-7,CASSPLLGEVYEQYF,TGCGCCAGCAGCCCTCTTCTGGGGGAGGTATACGAGCAGTACTTC
NA,TRBV12-5,NA,TRBJ1-2,CASGLYQGIGYGYTF,TGTGCTAGTGGTTTATACCAGGGGATAGGGTATGGCTACACCTTC
NA,TRBV29-1,NA,TRBJ1-4,CSVDEGRGREKLFF,TGCAGCGTTGATGAGGGACGGGGTAGGGAAAAACTGTTTTTT
few,TRBV30,TRBD2,TRBJ2-7,CAWSAGLALEQYF,TGTGCCTGGAGTGCAGGACTAGCGCTTGAGCAGTACTTC
NA,TRBV24-1,NA,TRBJ2-7,CATSDSQGPSYEQYF,TGTGCCACCAGTGATTCTCAGGGGCCCTCCTACGAGCAGTACTTC
few,TRBV5-6,TRBD1,TRBJ2-7,CASSWVDRGFHEQYF,TGTGCCAGCAGCTGGGTCGACAGGGGTTTTCACGAGCAGTACTTC
NA,TRBV20-1,NA,TRBJ1-2,CSASGYGYTF,TGCAGTGCTAGTGGGTATGGCTACACCTTC
NA,TRBV9,TRBD2,TRBJ2-3,CASSVDGTSADTQYF,TGTGCCAGCAGCGTAGACGGGACTAGTGCAGATACGCAGTATTTT
few,TRBV4-3,NA,TRBJ2-5,CASSQNRPDLQETQYF,TGCGCCAGCAGCCAGAACCGACCAGACTTACAAGAGACCCAGTACTTC
NA,TRBV20-1,NA,TRBJ2-5,CSARPTLQETQYF,TGCAGTGCTAGACCTACACTTCAAGAGACCCAGTACTTC
few,TRBV12-3/TRBV12-4,TRBD2,TRBJ2-7,CASSLVSSGSKRYEQYF,TGTGCCAGCAGTTTAGTGAGTAGCGGGAGTAAGCGGTACGAGCAGTACTTC
many,TRBV5-1,NA,TRBJ2-7,CASSLTGSEQYF,TGCGCCAGCAGCTTGACGGGTTCCGAGCAGTACTTC
NA,TRBV18,TRBD2,TRBJ2-1,CASSQLPHGLAGYNEQFF,TGTGCCAGCTCACAGTTACCCCACGGACTAGCGGGGTACAATGAGCAGTTCTTC
few,TRBV29-1,NA,TRBJ1-2,CSVGGTGTAGYTF,TGCAGCGTTGGTGGTACGGGGACGGCTGGCTACACCTTC
NA,TRBV27,NA,TRBJ1-1,CASSLSRGANTEAFF,TGTGCCAGCAGTTTATCGAGGGGGGCGAACACTGAAGCTTTCTTT
few,TRBV15,NA,TRBJ2-5,CATSRGEETQYF,TGTGCCACCAGCAGAGGAGAAGAGACCCAGTACTTC
few,TRBV5-1,TRBD1,TRBJ1-1,CASSLVATGDTEAFF,TGCGCCAGCAGCTTGGTCGCGACAGGGGACACTGAAGCTTTCTTT
once,TRBV2,NA,TRBJ1-5,CASVPQVPGNQPQHF,TGTGCCAGCGTACCCCAAGTCCCGGGCAATCAGCCCCAGCATTTT
NA,TRBV12-3/TRBV12-4,NA,TRBJ1-1,CASRRGGAEAFF,TGTGCCAGCAGGAGGGGGGGAGCTGAAGCTTTCTTT
NA,TRBV5-5,TRBD2,TRBJ2-7,CASSLYPGGPPYEQYF,TGTGCCAGCAGCTTGTACCCGGGAGGGCCACCCTACGAGCAGTACTTC
NA,TRBV20-1,TRBD2,TRBJ2-1,CSADVLAGGYNEQFF,TGCAGTGCTGACGTACTAGCGGGAGGGTACAATGAGCAGTTCTTC
few,TRBV29-1,NA,TRBJ2-2,CSVEGPTGAGELFF,TGCAGCGTTGAAGGACCGACCGGGGCCGGGGAGCTGTTTTTT
NA,TRBV29-1,NA,TRBJ2-5,CSVEGRRKETQYF,TGCAGCGTTGAAGGACGCCGGAAAGAGACCCAGTACTTC
many,TRBV5-1,NA,TRBJ2-2,CASSLRSRVRGELFF,TGCGCCAGCAGCTTACGATCCCGGGTCCGCGGGGAGCTGTTTTTT
NA,TRBV11-2,NA,TRBJ2-7,CASSLEVRNEQYF,TGTGCCAGCAGCTTAGAGGTTAGAAACGAGCAGTACTTC
few,TRBV19,TRBD1,TRBJ2-5,CASSPWTGEETQYF,TGTGCCAGTAGTCCCTGGACAGGGGAAGAGACCCAGTACTTC
few,TRBV12-3/TRBV12-4,TRBD2,TRBJ2-5,CASSSRGGWETQYF,TGTGCCAGCAGTTCTCGGGGGGGATGGGAGACCCAGTACTTC
NA,TRBV30,NA,TRBJ2-2,CACPTDWPNTGELFF,TGTGCCTGCCCCACAGACTGGCCGAACACCGGGGAGCTGTTTTTT
few,TRBV2,NA,TRBJ2-3,CASSDGPGITDTQYF,TGTGCCAGCAGCGACGGGCCGGGGATTACAGATACGCAGTATTTT
few,TRBV5-6,NA,TRBJ2-3,CASSGGTGTDTQYF,TGTGCCAGCAGCGGAGGGACCGGCACAGATACGCAGTATTTT
NA,TRBV10-3,NA,TRBJ1-2,CAISVDRSPTTDNYGYTF,TGTGCCATCAGTGTAGACAGGTCGCCCACCACCGATAACTATGGCTACACCTTC
NA,TRBV12-3/TRBV12-4,NA,TRBJ2-5,CASSLSGAETQYF,TGTGCCAGCAGTTTATCGGGTGCTGAGACCCAGTACTTC
many,TRBV29-1,TRBD2,TRBJ2-6,CSVDASSGSSGANVLTF,TGCAGCGTTGATGCGTCTAGCGGGAGCTCTGGGGCCAACGTCCTGACTTTC
NA,TRBV7-2,NA,TRBJ2-2,CASLNTGELFF,TGTGCCAGCCTGAACACCGGGGAGCTGTTTTTT
few,TRBV12-3/TRBV12-4,TRBD1,TRBJ2-1,CASSYDRVGEQFF,TGTGCCAGCAGTTATGACAGGGTGGGTGAGCAGTTCTTC
few,TRBV5-6,TRBD1,TRBJ2-5,CASSLQGQKRETQYF,TGTGCCAGCAGCTTGCAGGGACAGAAGAGGGAGACCCAGTACTTC
NA,TRBV27,TRBD1,TRBJ1-2,CASSFGQGLNYGYTF,TGTGCCAGCAGTTTTGGACAGGGGTTGAATTATGGCTACACCTTC
NA,TRBV24-1,TRBD2,TRBJ2-5,CATSDTSGALGTQYF,TGTGCCACCAGTGACACTAGCGGGGCTCTTGGGACCCAGTACTTC
NA,TRBV9,TRBD2,TRBJ2-1,CASSVGSAGGPREQFF,TGTGCCAGCAGCGTAGGTTCAGCGGGGGGGCCTCGGGAGCAGTTCTTC
NA,TRBV29-1,NA,TRBJ2-5,CSAGSSGGSGTQYF,TGCAGCGCTGGATCCTCCGGGGGAAGTGGTACCCAGTACTTC
NA,TRBV20-1,TRBD2,TRBJ2-7,CSASPTSGPYEQYF,TGCAGTGCTAGCCCGACTAGCGGGCCCTACGAGCAGTACTTC